This TCR beta chain stems from a study of blood T cell repertoires in COVID-19. Method: immunoSEQ multiplex PCR; TCRdb's copy keeps in-frame clones and lacks some. This sample carries hundreds of thousands of clones, 80% to 90% of them seen once, and the ten largest clones take approximately 0.66%. This CDR3 is built from 15 residues. Germline CDR1 is SEHNR and CDR2 is FQNEAQ (reference sequence). With 5 bases clipped from V and 2 bases from J, the junction kept 9 bases outside the gene matches. The source of this sequence is a man aged 35 to 55 with acute or convalescent COVID-19. The sample comprised peripheral blood. The chain couples TRBV7-9 to TRBJ2-7, with 7 bases lining up with TRBD1. The CDR3 here is CASSGGRDSPYEQYF. In DNA form, the CDR3 reads TGTGCCAGCAGCGGGGGCAGGGACAGCCCCTACGAGCAGTACTTC.